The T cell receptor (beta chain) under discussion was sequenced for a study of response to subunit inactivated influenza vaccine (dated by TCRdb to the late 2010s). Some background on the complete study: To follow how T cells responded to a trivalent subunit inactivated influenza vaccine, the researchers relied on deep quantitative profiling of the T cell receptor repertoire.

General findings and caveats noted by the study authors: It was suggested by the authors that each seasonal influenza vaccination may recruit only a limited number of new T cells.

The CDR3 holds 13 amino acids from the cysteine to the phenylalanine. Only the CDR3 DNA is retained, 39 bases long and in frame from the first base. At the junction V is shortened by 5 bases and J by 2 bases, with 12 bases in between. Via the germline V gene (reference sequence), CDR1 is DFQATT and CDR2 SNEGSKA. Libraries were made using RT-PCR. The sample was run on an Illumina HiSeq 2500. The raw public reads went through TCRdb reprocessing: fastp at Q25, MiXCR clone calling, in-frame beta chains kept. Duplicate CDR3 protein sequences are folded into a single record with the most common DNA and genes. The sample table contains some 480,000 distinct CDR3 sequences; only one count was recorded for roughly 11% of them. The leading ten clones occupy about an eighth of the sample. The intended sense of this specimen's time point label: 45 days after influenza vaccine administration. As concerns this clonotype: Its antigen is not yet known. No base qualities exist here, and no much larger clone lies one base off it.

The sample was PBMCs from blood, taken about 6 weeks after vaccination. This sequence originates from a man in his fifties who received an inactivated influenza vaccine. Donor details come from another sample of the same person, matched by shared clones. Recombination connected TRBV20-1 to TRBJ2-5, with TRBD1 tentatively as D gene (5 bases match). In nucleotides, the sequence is TGCAGTGCTTCTACAGGTAGACAAGAGACCCAGTACTTC. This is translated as CSASTGRQETQYF.